These 20 T cell receptor beta chains came from one sample sequenced in a study of blood T cell repertoires in COVID-19. Clones were sequenced by immunoSEQ multiplex PCR, and TCRdb holds only the in-frame ones, with some missing. This sample yields roughly 200,000 clones, of which approximately 80% are seen a single time; about 5% belongs to the top ten. What was sequenced was PBMCs or T cells enriched from blood (not recorded which). All receptors come from a woman aged 60-75 years with acute COVID-19.

This chain uses TRBV6-5 with TRBJ1-2; TRBD1 aligns across 8 bases. CDR1 and CDR2 (germline): MNHEY, SVGAGI. The CDR3 is 15 amino acids. Trimming cost V 6 bases and J 3 bases; bases outside gene matches: 9. Here the CDR3 reads CASRTSGTGDYGYTF. CDR3 DNA sequence: TGTGCCAGCAGGACTTCCGGGACAGGAGACTATGGCTACACCTTC.

Details on this clone: This specimen includes other DNA sequences encoding the same CDR3. The chain employs TRBV19 and TRBJ1-1, with TRBD1 identical over 9 bases. The CDR3 is 14 residues long. The germline gives CDR1 LNHDA, CDR2 SQIVND (reference sequence). The V gene end was trimmed by 6 bases and the J gene end by 6 bases; junction bases not matched to a gene: 8. The DNA for the CDR3 is TGTGCCAGTAGGCCACAGGGGGCCGGAGCTGAAGCTTTCTTT. Residues: CASRPQGAGAEAFF.

This clone was seen just once. This chain joins TRBV7-9 and TRBJ1-5, with 8 bases lining up with TRBD1. The V gene end was trimmed by 4 bases and the J gene end by 4 bases; junction bases not matched to a gene: 6. The germline V gene encodes CDR1 SEHNR and CDR2 FQNEAQ (reference sequence). The CDR3 consists of 15 residues. The CDR3 reads CASSSGQGQNQPQHF. The CDR3 nucleotides read TGTGCCAGCAGCTCCGGACAGGGACAAAATCAGCCCCAGCATTTT.

The genes are TRBV19 and TRBJ1-2, with D perhaps matching TRBD1 (6 bases). Between the trimmed V and J ends, which lost 5 bases and 4 bases, there was a span of 17 bases. Germline assignment: CDR1 LNHDA and CDR2 SQIVND (reference sequence). This CDR3 comprises 15 residues. The DNA of the CDR3 is TGTGCCAGTAGTGAGGGCAGGGGCGAATTCTATGGCTACACCTTC. Translated, it gives CASSEGRGEFYGYTF.

The chain is built from TRBV7-9 and TRBJ1-1; D may be TRBD1 (5 bases). V shed 3 bases and J shed 2 bases, with 7 bases lying between them. There are 13 residues in the CDR3. Germline values: CDR1 SEHNR, CDR2 FQNEAQ (reference sequence). In DNA, the CDR3 is TGTGCCAGCAGCTTTGACAGTAACACTGAAGCTTTCTTT. Protein product: CASSFDSNTEAFF.

The J gene is TRBJ1-1, the V gene TRBV7-2; 9 bases line up with TRBD1. The CDR3 covers 14 residues. Germline-derived CDR1 and CDR2 are SGHTA and FQGNSA. V dropped 7 bases and J dropped 3; count of bases not matched to a gene: 6. The CDR3 loop is CASTRDRAYTEAFF. Written as DNA, the CDR3 is TGTGCCAGCACCAGGGACAGGGCCTACACTGAAGCTTTCTTT.

On this clone: Relative to the germline gene, one junction end is altered; a read error may explain this. The chain couples TRBV11-2 to TRBJ2-3, with D possibly being TRBD1 (5 bases). Germline V gene data show CDR1 as SGHAT and CDR2 as FQNNGV. The CDR3 is 12 amino acids. CDR3 residues: CAGRVAGDTQYF. For the CDR3, the DNA is TGTGCCGGCAGGGTAGCAGGGGATACGCAGTATTTT.

The chain is built from TRBV27 and TRBJ1-5; D remains ambiguous. The germline V gene encodes CDR1 MNHEY and CDR2 SMNVEV (reference sequence). The CDR3 is made up of 16 amino acids. V lost 6 bases and J 2 bases, leaving 17 bases between the germline ends. CDR3 sequence (DNA): TGTGCCAGCAGCCGACTAGAGGGTTGGGGCAATCAGCCCCAGCATTTT. This sequence encodes CASSRLEGWGNQPQHF.

V usage is TRBV11-2 and J usage is TRBJ2-3; no clear D gene. The CDR3 sequence is 14 residues long. V was shortened by 5 bases and J by 4 bases, with 13 bases between the two germline ends. The germline CDR1 and CDR2 sequences are SGHAT and FQNNGV. The CDR3 region has the DNA TGTGCCAGCAGCCCCCAGCCTAGTGCAGATACGCAGTATTTT. Amino acids: CASSPQPSADTQYF.

CDR3 DNA: TGTGCCAGCTCAAGAAATTCCGGGACAGGGGATAATTCACCCCTCCACTTT. Encoded protein: CASSRNSGTGDNSPLHF. The chain employs TRBV18 and TRBJ1-6; the match to TRBD1 covers 10 bases. Germline CDR1 KGHSH, CDR2 LQKENI. With V trimmed by 5 bases and J by 5 bases, 9 bases remained unmatched. CDR3 length: 17 residues.

V is TRBV2 and J is TRBJ1-2; D remains unclear. Trimming removed 8 bases at V and 6 bases at J, with 16 bases between. The CDR3 runs to 13 residues. The V gene's germline CDR1 is SNHLY and CDR2 FYNNEI. CDR3 protein: CASLFYEGDGYTF. The CDR3 DNA reads TGTGCCAGCTTGTTTTATGAGGGCGATGGCTACACCTTC. The variable domain in full, with the rest retrieved from reference TRBV2 and TRBJ1-2, is EPEVTQTPSHQVTQMGQEVILRCVPISNHLYFYWYRQILGQKVEFLVSFYNNEISEKSEIFDDQFSVERPDGSNFTLKIRSTKLEDSAMYFCASLFYEGDGYTFGSGTRLTVV.

The rearrangement joins TRBV14 to TRBJ1-5, with a tentative D call TRBD1 (5 bases). CDR3 length equals 14 residues. Between the trimmed V and J ends, which lost 4 bases and 6 bases, there was a span of 13 bases. The germline gives CDR1 SGHDN, CDR2 FVKESK. Here the CDR3 reads CASSLMGRAQPQHF. As DNA, the CDR3 is TGTGCCAGCAGCCTAATGGGCAGGGCTCAGCCCCAGCATTTT. Full variable domain (remainder filled in from reference TRBV14 and TRBJ1-5): EAGVTQFPSHSVIEKGQTVTLRCDPISGHDNLYWYRRVMGKEIKFLLHFVKESKQDESGMPNNRFLAERTGGTYSTLKVQPAELEDSGVYFCASSLMGRAQPQHFGDGTRLSIL.

The chain recombines TRBV5-1 with TRBJ1-6; D might be TRBD1 (5 bases). CDR1 is SGHRS, CDR2 YFSETQ, per germline. The CDR3 is 17 residues long. V gave up 3 bases and J gave up 6 bases, with 19 bases separating them. The CDR3 bases are TGCGCCAGCAGCTCCCGGGCGATGGGGGGTACTAATTCACCCCTCCACTTT. Amino acids: CASSSRAMGGTNSPLHF.

The chain uses TRBV25-1 and TRBJ2-2; D may be TRBD1 (5 bases). Looked up from germline, CDR1 is MGHDK and CDR2 is SYGVNS. Trimming stripped 6 bases from V and 6 bases from J, with 26 bases between. This CDR3 is built from 18 residues. The CDR3 reads CASSRLNIQGNRAGELFF. The CDR3, as DNA: TGTGCCAGCAGCCGTCTTAATATCCAGGGAAATCGGGCCGGGGAGCTGTTTTTT.

The gene calls are TRBV10-2 and TRBJ2-1; 9 bases are shared with TRBD2. V was clipped by 8 bases and J by 8 bases; unmatched bases: 7. This CDR3 comprises 13 residues. Per germline, CDR1 WSHSY and CDR2 SAAADI. The DNA for the CDR3 is TGCGCCAGCGGGCCGACTAGCGGCGATGAGCAGTTCTTC. Its protein product is CASGPTSGDEQFF.

This clone was detected a few times. The chain uses TRBV4-2 and TRBJ2-3; 10 bases match TRBD2. V dropped 6 bases and J dropped 7; count of bases not matched to a gene: 7. Looked up from germline, CDR1 is LGHNA and CDR2 is YNFKEQ. The CDR3 runs 14 residues. CDR3 amino acids: CASRTGTSANTQYF. CDR3 in DNA: TGTGCCAGCAGAACCGGGACTAGCGCCAATACGCAGTATTTT.

This clone was seen only a few times. The chain joins TRBV19 to TRBJ2-1, with 7 nucleotides matching TRBD2. The V gene's germline CDR1 is LNHDA and CDR2 SQIVND (reference sequence). The CDR3 has 16 amino acids. V lost 3 bases, J lost 0 bases, and 5 bases stayed unmatched. The chain's CDR3 is CASSIRASGSYNEQFF. The CDR3 nucleotides read TGTGCCAGTAGTATCCGGGCTAGCGGCTCCTACAATGAGCAGTTCTTC.

The J gene is TRBJ2-7, the V gene TRBV7-2, with 10 bases identical to TRBD2. With 1 base clipped from V and 7 bases from J, the junction kept 10 bases outside the gene matches. This CDR3 is 16 amino acids long. CDR1 and CDR2 (germline): SGHTA, FQGNSA. The CDR3 region has the DNA TGTGCCAGCAGCTTAGTAGGGCTAGCGGGAGCGGGGGAGCAGTACTTC. It translates to CASSLVGLAGAGEQYF.

This clone has more than one count but fewer than ten. This chain uses TRBV12-3 or TRBV12-4 with TRBJ2-2; D not certain. This CDR3 comprises 13 residues. Trimming stripped 7 bases from V and 1 base from J, with 7 bases between. The chain's CDR3 is CASNSGNTGELFF. In DNA, the CDR3 is TGTGCCAGCAACTCAGGGAACACCGGGGAGCTGTTTTTT.

The gene calls are TRBV6-2 or TRBV6-3 and TRBJ2-5, with TRBD2 matching 7 bases. Per the germline V gene, CDR1 is MNHEY and CDR2 is SVGEGT. The CDR3 has 17 amino acids. The junction had 12 bases not matched to a gene; V was cut back by 2 bases and J by 3 bases. The CDR3 region has the DNA TGTGCCAGCAGTTACCACCAGGCGGGGGATACTAAAGAGACCCAGTACTTC. Residues: CASSYHQAGDTKETQYF.